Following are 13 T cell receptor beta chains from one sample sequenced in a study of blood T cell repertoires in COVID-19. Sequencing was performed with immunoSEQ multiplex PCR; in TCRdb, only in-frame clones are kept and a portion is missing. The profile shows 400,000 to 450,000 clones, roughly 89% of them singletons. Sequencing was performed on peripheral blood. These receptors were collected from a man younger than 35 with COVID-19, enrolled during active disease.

The CDR3 region is CALRGAYNEQFF. For the CDR3, the DNA is TGTGCCCTCCGGGGGGCCTACAATGAGCAGTTCTTC. This chain joins TRBV7-2 and TRBJ2-1; 7 bases fit TRBD2. CDR1 is SGHTA, CDR2 FQGNSA, per germline. The CDR3 is made up of 12 amino acids. Losses at the gene ends were 11 bases for V and 2 bases for J; bases not matched to a gene: 3. The variable domain in full, completed from reference TRBV7-2 and TRBJ2-1, reads GAGVSQSPSNKVTEKGKDVELRCDPISGHTALYWYRQSLGQGLEFLIYFQGNSAPDKSGLPSDRFSAERTGGSVSTLTIQRTQQEDSAVYLCALRGAYNEQFFGPGTRLTVL.

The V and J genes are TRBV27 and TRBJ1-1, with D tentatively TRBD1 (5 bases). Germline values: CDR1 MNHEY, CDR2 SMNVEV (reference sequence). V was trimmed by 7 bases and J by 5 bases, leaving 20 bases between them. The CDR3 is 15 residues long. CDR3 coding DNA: TGTGCCAGCATGGATCGGGGGGGTTGGGAGACTGAAGCTTTCTTT. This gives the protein CASMDRGGWETEAFF.

The CDR3 bases are TGTGCCACCAGTCTAGCGGGAGCCCAAGAGACCCAGTACTTC. Its protein is CATSLAGAQETQYF. The rearrangement links TRBV24-1 to TRBJ2-5; 10 nucleotides line up with TRBD2. V lost 6 bases to trimming and J lost 1 base; unmatched junction nucleotides: 1. This CDR3 spans 14 amino acids. Germline V gives CDR1 KGHDR, CDR2 SFDVKD.

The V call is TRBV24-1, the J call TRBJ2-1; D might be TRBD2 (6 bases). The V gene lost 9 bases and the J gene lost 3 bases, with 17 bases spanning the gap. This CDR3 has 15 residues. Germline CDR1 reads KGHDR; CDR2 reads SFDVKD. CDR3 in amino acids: CATEDRSSGYNEQFF. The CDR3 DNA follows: TGTGCCACCGAGGATAGAAGTAGCGGCTACAATGAGCAGTTCTTC.

The CDR3 spells CASSLGLRGDTEAFF. CDR3 nucleotide sequence: TGTGCCAGCAGCTTGGGTTTACGCGGGGACACTGAAGCTTTCTTT. The chain couples TRBV5-5 to TRBJ1-1, with D unclear. Deletions cut 0 bases from V and 3 bases from J, with 12 bases between. The CDR3 length is 15 residues. Germline values: CDR1 SGHKS, CDR2 YYEKEE (reference sequence).

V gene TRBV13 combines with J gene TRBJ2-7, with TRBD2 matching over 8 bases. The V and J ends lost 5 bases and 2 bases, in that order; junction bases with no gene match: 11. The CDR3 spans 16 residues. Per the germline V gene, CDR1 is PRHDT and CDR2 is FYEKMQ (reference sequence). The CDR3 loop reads CASSTASAGGAYEQYF. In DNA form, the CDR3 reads TGTGCCAGCAGCACCGCTTCGGCGGGGGGAGCCTACGAGCAGTACTTC.

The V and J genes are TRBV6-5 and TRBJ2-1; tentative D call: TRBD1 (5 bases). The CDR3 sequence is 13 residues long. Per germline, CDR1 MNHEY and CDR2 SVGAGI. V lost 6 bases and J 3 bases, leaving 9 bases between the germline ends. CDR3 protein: CASRTGNYNEQFF. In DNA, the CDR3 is TGTGCCAGCAGAACAGGTAACTACAATGAGCAGTTCTTC.

CDR3 DNA sequence: TGTGCCAGCAGTCCAACTAGCGGGGGGTATGAGACCCAGTACTTC. Translated, it gives CASSPTSGGYETQYF. The chain links TRBV6-6 to TRBJ2-5, with TRBD2 identical over 12 bases. The CDR3 spans 15 residues. Germline CDR1 MNHNY, CDR2 SVGAGI (reference sequence). V shed 5 bases and J 5 bases; nucleotides not matched to a gene: 6.

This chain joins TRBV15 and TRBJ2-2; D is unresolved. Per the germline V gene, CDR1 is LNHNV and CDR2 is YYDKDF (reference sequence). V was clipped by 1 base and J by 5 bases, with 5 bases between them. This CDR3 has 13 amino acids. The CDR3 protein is CATSRVLTGELFF. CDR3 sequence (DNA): TGTGCCACCAGCAGAGTACTAACCGGGGAGCTGTTTTTT.

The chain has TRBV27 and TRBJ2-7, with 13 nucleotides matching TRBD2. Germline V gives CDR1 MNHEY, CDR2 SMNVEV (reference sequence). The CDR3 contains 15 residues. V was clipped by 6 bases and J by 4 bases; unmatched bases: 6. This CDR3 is CASRKTSGGLYEQYF. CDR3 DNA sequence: TGTGCCAGCAGGAAGACTAGCGGGGGGCTTTACGAGCAGTACTTC.

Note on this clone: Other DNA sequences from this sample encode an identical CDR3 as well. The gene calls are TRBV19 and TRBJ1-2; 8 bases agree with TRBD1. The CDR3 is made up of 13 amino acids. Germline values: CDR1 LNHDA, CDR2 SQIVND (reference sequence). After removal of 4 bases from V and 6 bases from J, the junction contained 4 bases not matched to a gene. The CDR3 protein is CASSTGTGDGYTF. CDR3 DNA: TGTGCCAGTAGTACCGGGACAGGTGATGGCTACACCTTC.

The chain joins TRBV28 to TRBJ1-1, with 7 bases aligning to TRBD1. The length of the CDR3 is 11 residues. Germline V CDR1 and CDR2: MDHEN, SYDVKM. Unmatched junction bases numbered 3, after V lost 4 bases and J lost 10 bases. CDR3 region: CASSSYRGAFF. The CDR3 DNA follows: TGTGCCAGCAGTTCCTACAGGGGAGCTTTCTTT.

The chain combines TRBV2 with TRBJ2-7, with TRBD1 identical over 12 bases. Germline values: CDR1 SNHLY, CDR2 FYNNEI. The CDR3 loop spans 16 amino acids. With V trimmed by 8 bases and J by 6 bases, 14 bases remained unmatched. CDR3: CASERPGQGAPGEQYF. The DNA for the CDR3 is TGTGCCAGCGAGAGACCGGGACAGGGGGCCCCAGGCGAGCAGTACTTC.